These 13 T cell receptor beta chains were sequenced from one sample in a study of blood T cell repertoires in COVID-19. The table came from immunoSEQ multiplex PCR; TCRdb's copy has only in-frame clones and leaves some out. The repertoire has about 500,000 clones, around nine tenths of them found once; the top ten carry roughly 7.4%. The specimen was peripheral blood. These receptors originate from a woman aged 50 to 60 with COVID-19, enrolled during active disease.

This chain connects TRBV2 to TRBJ2-5; 8 bases are a match to TRBD2. The length of the CDR3 is 15 residues. J gave up 4 bases and V 4 bases, and 8 bases lay outside the gene matches. Germline assignment: CDR1 SNHLY and CDR2 FYNNEI. The CDR3 DNA reads as TGTGCCAGCAGTGTTCAAGCGGGAGACACAGAGACCCAGTACTTC. Protein: CASSVQAGDTETQYF.

V usage is TRBV21-1 and J usage is TRBJ2-7; the table's D call, TRBD2, was not checked against the DNA. TRBV21-1 is marked as a pseudogene. The CDR3 covers 17 residues. The CDR3 DNA is TGTGCCAGCAGCCCCTCTAAGCAGGAGGGGTTAACTTACGAGCAGTACTTC. It is translated as CASSPSKQEGLTYEQYF.

V is TRBV6-5 and J is TRBJ1-5; tentative D call: TRBD1 (6 bases). The CDR3 extends over 16 amino acids. Trimming removed 3 bases from V and 3 bases from J, with 15 bases in between. CDR1 is MNHEY and CDR2 is SVGAGI in the germline V gene. In DNA form, the CDR3 reads TGTGCCAGCAGTTATCTTCCGACAGGAGACAATCAGCCCCAGCATTTT. It codes for CASSYLPTGDNQPQHF.

This clone was observed a few times. The genes are TRBV5-4 and TRBJ2-7, with 8 bases aligning to TRBD1. Trimming removed 0 bases from V and 5 bases from J; junction bases left unmatched: 1. Germline assignment: CDR1 SGHNT and CDR2 YYREEE (reference sequence). The CDR3 runs to 13 residues. Here the CDR3 reads CASSLDRGNEQYF. CDR3 DNA sequence: TGTGCCAGCAGCTTGGACAGGGGGAACGAGCAGTACTTC.

The chain links TRBV5-4 to TRBJ1-6; 8 bases align to TRBD1. Trimming at V came to 3 bases and at J to 5 bases, leaving 1 base not matched to a gene. Germline values: CDR1 SGHNT, CDR2 YYREEE (reference sequence). The length of the CDR3 is 14 residues. This CDR3 is CASSSTGDNSPLHF. The CDR3 bases are TGTGCCAGCAGCTCGACAGGGGATAATTCACCCCTCCACTTT.

This chain joins TRBV4-1 and TRBJ1-1; D not certain. CDR3 length equals 14 residues. Germline CDR1 and CDR2: MGHRA and YSYEKL. Trimming pared 3 bases from V and 1 base from J, leaving 9 bases between. The CDR3 reads CASSHNFPNTEAFF. The CDR3 region has the DNA TGCGCCAGCAGCCATAATTTTCCGAACACTGAAGCTTTCTTT.

J is TRBJ2-5 and V is TRBV5-1; 8 bases align to TRBD2. V was clipped by 2 bases and J by 2 bases; unmatched bases: 8. CDR1 is SGHRS, CDR2 YFSETQ, per germline. The CDR3 is 16 residues long. The CDR3 here is CASSFGGGPFQETQYF. In DNA form, the CDR3 reads TGCGCCAGCAGCTTCGGCGGGGGGCCCTTTCAAGAGACCCAGTACTTC.

DNA for the CDR3: TGTGCCAGCAGGGGGACAGCGTCCTACGAGCAGTACTTC. The encoded protein is CASRGTASYEQYF. This chain joins TRBV2 and TRBJ2-7; 7 positions agree with TRBD1. The CDR3 loop spans 13 amino acids. Germline CDR1 reads SNHLY; CDR2 reads FYNNEI. Trimming took 6 bases from V and 1 from J; bases not matched to a gene: 3.

This chain links TRBV6-6 with TRBJ2-7, with 12 bases that match TRBD2. The CDR3 has 13 amino acids. Germline CDR1 is MNHNY and CDR2 is SVGAGI (reference sequence). The trim removed 6 bases at V and 7 bases at J, leaving 4 bases unmatched. The CDR3 DNA reads TGTGCCAGCAGGCTAGCGGGGGGGCGAGAGCAGTACTTC. Translating it yields CASRLAGGREQYF.

As to this clone: One end of the junction varies from germline; a read error may be responsible. The DNA of the CDR3 is TGTGCCACCAGCTTCAAGGGGGAGCCTGGGAACACCATATATTTT. Its translation is CATSFKGEPGNTIYF. This rearrangement joins TRBV15 to TRBJ1-3, with D possibly TRBD1 on 6 matching bases. Germline V lookup: CDR1 LNHNV, CDR2 YYDKDF (reference sequence). CDR3 length: 15 amino acids.

The sample holds a few counts of this clone. The CDR3 sequence is CASSDQGSPLHF. The DNA for the CDR3 is TGTGCCAGCAGTGACCAGGGTTCACCCCTCCACTTT. The rearrangement links TRBV28 to TRBJ1-6; TRBD1 is a possible D gene (5 bases). Germline CDR1 reads MDHEN; CDR2 reads SYDVKM. The CDR3 is 12 residues long. V lost 5 bases and J 9 bases, leaving 8 bases between the germline ends. Full variable domain (outside the CDR3, taken from reference TRBV28 and TRBJ1-6): DVKVTQSSRYLVKRTGEKVFLECVQDMDHENMFWYRQDPGLGLRLIYFSYDVKMKEKGDIPEGYSVSREKKERFSLILESASTNQTSMYLCASSDQGSPLHFGNGTRLTVT.

This clone has only a few counts. The V gene is TRBV6-5, the J gene TRBJ2-2; D is unresolved. Trimming shortened V by 6 bases and J by 6 bases, and 14 bases separated the two germline ends. The CDR3 contains 14 residues. Germline loops: CDR1 MNHEY, CDR2 SVGAGI. CDR3 loop: CASRAPGGAGELFF. CDR3 sequence (DNA): TGTGCCAGCAGGGCCCCAGGTGGTGCCGGGGAGCTGTTTTTT.

CDR3 sequence: CASSPSRTGFTGELFF. The CDR3 DNA sequence: TGTGCCAGCTCACCGTCCCGGACAGGTTTCACCGGGGAGCTGTTTTTT. The J gene is TRBJ2-2, the V gene TRBV18; 7 bases are shared with TRBD1. V shed 3 bases and J 4 bases; nucleotides not matched to a gene: 8. This CDR3 has 16 amino acids. CDR1 is KGHSH, CDR2 LQKENI, per germline. The variable domain in full, completed from reference TRBV18 and TRBJ2-2, reads NAGVMQNPRHLVRRRGQEARLRCSPMKGHSHVYWYRQLPEEGLKFMVYLQKENIIDESGMPKERFSAEFPKEGPSILRIQQVVRGDSAAYFCASSPSRTGFTGELFFGEGSRLTVL.